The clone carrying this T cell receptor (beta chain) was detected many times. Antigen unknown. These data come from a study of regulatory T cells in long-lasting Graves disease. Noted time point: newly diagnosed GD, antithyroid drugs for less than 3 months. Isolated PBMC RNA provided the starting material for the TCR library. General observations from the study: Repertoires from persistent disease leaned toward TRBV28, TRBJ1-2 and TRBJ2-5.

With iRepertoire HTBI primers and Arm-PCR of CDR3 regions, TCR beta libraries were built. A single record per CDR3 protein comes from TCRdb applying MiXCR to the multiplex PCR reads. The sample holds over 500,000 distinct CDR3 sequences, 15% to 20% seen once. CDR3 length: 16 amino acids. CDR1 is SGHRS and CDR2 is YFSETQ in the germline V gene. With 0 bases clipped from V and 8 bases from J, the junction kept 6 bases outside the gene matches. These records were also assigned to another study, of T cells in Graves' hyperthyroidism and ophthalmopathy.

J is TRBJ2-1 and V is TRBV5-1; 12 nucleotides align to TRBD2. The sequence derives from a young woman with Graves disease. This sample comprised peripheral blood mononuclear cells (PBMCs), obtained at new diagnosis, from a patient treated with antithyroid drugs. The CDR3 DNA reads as TGCGCCAGCAGCTTGGACGGGACTAGCGGGCTTGATGAGCAGTTCTTC. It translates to CASSLDGTSGLDEQFF.